This T cell receptor beta chain emerged from a study of radiation and T cells in renal cell carcinoma. Generated by immunoSEQ multiplex PCR, the TCRdb table keeps only in-frame clones and is missing some. The sample lists 14,000 to 15,000 clones, roughly 58% occurring once. Germline values: CDR1 DFQATT, CDR2 SNEGSKA (reference sequence). V shed 3 bases and J shed 5 bases, with 5 bases lying between them. The CDR3 consists of 11 residues. Treatment meaning: treatment-naive control, cytoreductive nephrectomy. This TCR was recovered from a man aged 55 to 70 with renal cell carcinoma. V gene TRBV20-1 combines with J gene TRBJ2-1; D unclear. Here the sequenced sample was tumor tissue, taken from a patient whose treatment was nephrectomy without radiotherapy. CDR3 coding DNA: TGCAGTGCTAGCGGCAACAATGAGCAGTTCTTC. Translating gives CSASGNNEQFF.